This T cell receptor beta chain was recorded in a study of blood T cell repertoires in COVID-19. Study-level information: Sites across the United States, Italy and Spain contributed samples from acute and convalescent COVID-19. From T cells, B-cell-depleted T cells, or PBMCs came the material, which was cDNA or gDNA.

Method: immunoSEQ multiplex PCR; TCRdb's copy keeps in-frame clones and lacks some. The table has approximately 150,000 clones, around 83% seen once. The CDR3 has 19 amino acids. The J segment lost 5 bases and the V segment lost 2 bases, leaving 21 bases of the junction unmatched. In germline, CDR1 is MNHEY, CDR2 SMNVEV (reference sequence). Seattle enrolled patients during active infection and tracked them longitudinally. The sequence derives from a man aged 25-45 years with COVID-19, enrolled during active disease. Sequences were obtained from peripheral blood. V is TRBV27 and J is TRBJ2-7, with 7 bases that match TRBD2. The CDR3 region is CASSLVDYLRGSPTHEQYF. The CDR3 nucleotides are TGTGCCAGCAGTTTAGTAGATTACCTTCGCGGGAGTCCGACCCACGAGCAGTACTTC.